The present T cell receptor beta chain was sequenced within a study of control samples from healthy donors and cancer patients. Produced via immunoSEQ multiplex PCR; TCRdb's table is partial and in-frame only. The table lists tens of thousands of clones, about nine tenths of them singletons. The germline gives CDR1 SEHNR, CDR2 FQNEAQ (reference sequence). V gave up 4 bases and J gave up 6 bases, with 9 bases separating them. The CDR3 has 13 residues. The V and J genes are TRBV7-9 and TRBJ1-4; D not certain. The clonotype was recovered from an older woman in good health. The sample taken for sequencing was blood. The CDR3 reads CASSSGSHEKLFF. Written as DNA, the CDR3 is TGTGCCAGCAGCTCCGGCAGCCATGAAAAACTGTTTTTT.